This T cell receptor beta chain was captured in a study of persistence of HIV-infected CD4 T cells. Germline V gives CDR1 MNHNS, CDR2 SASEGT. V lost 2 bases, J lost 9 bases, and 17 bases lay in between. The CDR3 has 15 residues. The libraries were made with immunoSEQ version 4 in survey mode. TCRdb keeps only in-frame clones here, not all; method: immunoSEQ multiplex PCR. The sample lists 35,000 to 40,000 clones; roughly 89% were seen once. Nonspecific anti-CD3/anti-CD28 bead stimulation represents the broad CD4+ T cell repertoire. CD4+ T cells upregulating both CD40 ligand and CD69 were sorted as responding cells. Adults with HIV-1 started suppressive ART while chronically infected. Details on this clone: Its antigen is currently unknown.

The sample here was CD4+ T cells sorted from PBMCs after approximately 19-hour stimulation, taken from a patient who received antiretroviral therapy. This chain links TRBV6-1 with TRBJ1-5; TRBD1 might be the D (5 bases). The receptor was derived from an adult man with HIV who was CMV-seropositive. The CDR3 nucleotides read TGTGCCAGCAGTGAATCTCTAGACGGGGGTGGGCCCCAGCATTTT. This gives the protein CASSESLDGGGPQHF.